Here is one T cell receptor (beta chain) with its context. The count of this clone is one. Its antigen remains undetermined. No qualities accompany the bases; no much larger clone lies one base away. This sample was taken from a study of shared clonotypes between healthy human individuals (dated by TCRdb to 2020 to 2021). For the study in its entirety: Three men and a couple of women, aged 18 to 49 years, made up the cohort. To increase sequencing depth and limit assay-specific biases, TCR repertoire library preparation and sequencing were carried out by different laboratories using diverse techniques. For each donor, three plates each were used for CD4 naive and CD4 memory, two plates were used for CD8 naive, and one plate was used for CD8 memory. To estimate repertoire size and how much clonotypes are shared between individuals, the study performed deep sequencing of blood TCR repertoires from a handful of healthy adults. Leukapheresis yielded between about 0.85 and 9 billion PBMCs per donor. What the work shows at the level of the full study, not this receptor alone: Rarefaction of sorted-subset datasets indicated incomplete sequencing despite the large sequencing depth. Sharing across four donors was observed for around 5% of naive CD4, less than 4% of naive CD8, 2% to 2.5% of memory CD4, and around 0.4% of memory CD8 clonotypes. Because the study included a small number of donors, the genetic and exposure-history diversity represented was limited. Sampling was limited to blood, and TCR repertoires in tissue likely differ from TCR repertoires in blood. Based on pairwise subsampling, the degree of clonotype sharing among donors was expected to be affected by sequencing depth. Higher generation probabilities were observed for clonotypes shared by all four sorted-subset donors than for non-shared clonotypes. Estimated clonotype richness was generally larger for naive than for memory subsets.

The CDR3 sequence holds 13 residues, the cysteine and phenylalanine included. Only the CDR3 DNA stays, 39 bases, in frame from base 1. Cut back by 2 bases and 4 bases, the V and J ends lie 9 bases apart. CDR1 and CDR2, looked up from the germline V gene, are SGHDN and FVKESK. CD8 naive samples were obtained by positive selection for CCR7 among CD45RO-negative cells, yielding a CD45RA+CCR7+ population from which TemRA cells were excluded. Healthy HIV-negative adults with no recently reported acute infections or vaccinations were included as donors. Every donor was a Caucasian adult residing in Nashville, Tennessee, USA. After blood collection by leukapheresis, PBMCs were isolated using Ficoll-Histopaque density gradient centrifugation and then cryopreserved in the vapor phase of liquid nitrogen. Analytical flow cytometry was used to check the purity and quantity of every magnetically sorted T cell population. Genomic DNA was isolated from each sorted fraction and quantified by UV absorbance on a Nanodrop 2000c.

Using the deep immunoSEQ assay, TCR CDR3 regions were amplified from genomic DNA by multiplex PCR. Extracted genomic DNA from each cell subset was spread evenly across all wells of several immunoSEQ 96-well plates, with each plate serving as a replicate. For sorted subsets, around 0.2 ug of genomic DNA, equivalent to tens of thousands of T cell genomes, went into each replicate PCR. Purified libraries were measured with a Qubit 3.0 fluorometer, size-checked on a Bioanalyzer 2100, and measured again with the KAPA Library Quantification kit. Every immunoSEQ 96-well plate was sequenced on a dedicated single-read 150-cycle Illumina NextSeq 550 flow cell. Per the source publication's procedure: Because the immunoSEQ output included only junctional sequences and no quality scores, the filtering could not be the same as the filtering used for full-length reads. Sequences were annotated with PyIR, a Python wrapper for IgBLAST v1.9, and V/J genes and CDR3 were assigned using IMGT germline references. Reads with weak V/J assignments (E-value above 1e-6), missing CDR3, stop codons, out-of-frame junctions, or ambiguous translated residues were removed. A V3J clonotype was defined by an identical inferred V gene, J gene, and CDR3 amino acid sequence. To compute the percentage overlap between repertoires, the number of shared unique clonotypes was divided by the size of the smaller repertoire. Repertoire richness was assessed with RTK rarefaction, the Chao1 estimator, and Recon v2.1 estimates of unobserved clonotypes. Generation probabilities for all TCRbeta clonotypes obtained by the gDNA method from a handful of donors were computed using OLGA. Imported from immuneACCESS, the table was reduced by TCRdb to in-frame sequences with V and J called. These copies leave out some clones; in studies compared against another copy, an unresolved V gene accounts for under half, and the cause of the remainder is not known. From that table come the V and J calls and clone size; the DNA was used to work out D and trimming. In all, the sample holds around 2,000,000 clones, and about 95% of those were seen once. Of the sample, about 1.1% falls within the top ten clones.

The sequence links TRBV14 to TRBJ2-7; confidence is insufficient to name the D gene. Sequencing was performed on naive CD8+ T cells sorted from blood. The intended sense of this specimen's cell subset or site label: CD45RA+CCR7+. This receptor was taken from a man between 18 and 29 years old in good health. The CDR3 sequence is CASSQTPAYEQYF. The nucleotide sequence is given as TGTGCCAGCAGCCAAACTCCCGCATACGAGCAGTACTTC.